This entry features one T cell receptor beta chain sequence. The data derive from a study of cytomegalovirus exposure and HLA in healthy donors. The PCR made use of 60 Vbeta and 13 Jbeta primers. TCRdb keeps only in-frame clones here, not all; method: immunoSEQ multiplex PCR. The data show fewer than 200,000 clones, roughly 76% seen once. The J segment lost 6 bases and the V segment lost 5 bases, leaving 10 bases of the junction unmatched. This CDR3 has 16 residues. Germline V lookup: CDR1 SNHLY, CDR2 FYNNEI. The chain combines TRBV2 with TRBJ2-1; 10 nucleotides align to TRBD1. Sample: PBMCs. The sequence was obtained from a man between 60 and 75 years old in good health and CMV-seronegative. Here the CDR3 DNA reads TGTGCCAGCAGTAGGGACAGGGGAAGTGGGTTCAATGAGCAGTTCTTC. Translated: CASSRDRGSGFNEQFF.